This entry lists 10 T cell receptor beta chains sequenced from one sample in a study. Treg sorting used a CD4+CD25+CD127-/low gate. One entry per CDR3 protein results from TCRdb running MiXCR on the 5' RACE reads. The sample shows 30,000 to 35,000 distinct CDR3 sequences, approximately 30% of them seen only once. Sequenced material: tumor-infiltrating Tregs sorted from the breast tumor. Receptor source: a female donor with breast cancer.

In regard to this clonotype: This sequence may be a read error, since a much larger clone differs from it by one base. This chain joins TRBV29-1 and TRBJ2-1; 8 positions match TRBD2. V lost 7 bases and J lost 8; bases outside the gene matches: 7. Germline V gene data show CDR1 as SQVTM and CDR2 as ANQGSEA. The CDR3 extends over 12 amino acids. CDR3 nucleotides: TGCAGCGCTGCCGGGAGGGGGGATGAGCAGTTCTTC. Its protein is CSAAGRGDEQFF.

This chain uses TRBV20-1 with TRBJ1-5, with TRBD1 identical over 10 bases. There are 17 residues in the CDR3. Trimming cost V 5 bases and J 6 bases; bases outside gene matches: 16. Germline V gene lookup returns CDR1 DFQATT and CDR2 SNEGSKA (reference sequence). CDR3 bases: TGCAGTGCTCCTACCGTTTTGGGGACAGGGGAGATTCAGCCCCAGCATTTT. Translated: CSAPTVLGTGEIQPQHF.

By frequency in the sample, this clonotype is medium-sized. This chain links TRBV15 with TRBJ2-1; D not resolved. The CDR3 runs 11 residues. Germline-derived CDR1 and CDR2 are LNHNV and YYDKDF (reference sequence). V was pared by 3 bases and J by 4 bases, with 1 base between. The CDR3, as DNA: TGTGCCACCAGCAGTTACAATGAGCAGTTCTTC. Translating it yields CATSSYNEQFF.

The chain links TRBV4-1 to TRBJ2-2, with 7 nucleotides matching TRBD2. The CDR3 covers 16 residues. Germline V gene lookup returns CDR1 MGHRA and CDR2 YSYEKL. Trimming cost V 0 bases and J 5 bases; bases outside gene matches: 6. This CDR3 is CASSQDLGGRTGELFF. CDR3 nucleotide sequence: TGCGCCAGCAGCCAAGATCTCGGCGGGAGAACCGGGGAGCTGTTTTTT.

By its share, this clonotype is medium-sized. The rearrangement links TRBV7-3 to TRBJ1-6; a possible D gene is TRBD1 (5 bases). CDR1 is SGHTA, CDR2 FQGTGA, per germline. This CDR3 spans 13 amino acids. The V gene lost 3 bases and the J gene lost 6 bases, with 6 bases spanning the gap. As DNA, the CDR3 is TGTGCCAGCAGCTTGGGACTTAATTCACCCCTCCACTTT. It codes for CASSLGLNSPLHF.

This clonotype has ten or more counts. The CDR3 region has the DNA TGTGCCAGCAGTTACACGGCCCGCGTAAATGAGCAGTTCTTC. It encodes CASSYTARVNEQFF. The J gene is TRBJ2-1, the V gene TRBV6-5; D unclear. Germline V lookup: CDR1 MNHEY, CDR2 SVGAGI. The germline V and J ends were trimmed by 2 bases and 7 bases, with 12 bases remaining between them. This CDR3 is 14 amino acids long.

This clonotype occurred many times. The rearrangement links TRBV5-1 to TRBJ2-1; either TRBD1 or TRBD2 may supply D (9 bases each). Germline V lookup: CDR1 SGHRS, CDR2 YFSETQ. Trimming took 3 bases from V and 7 from J, leaving 26 bases between them. CDR3 length: 18 residues. The CDR3 loop is CASSSGQGWVAGVNEQFF. The DNA of the CDR3 is TGCGCCAGCAGCTCGGGACAGGGATGGGTAGCGGGAGTTAATGAGCAGTTCTTC.

In its sample, this clonotype is medium-sized. The rearrangement uses TRBV5-1 and TRBJ1-5; 7 nucleotides align to TRBD1. This CDR3 spans 13 amino acids. Germline CDR1 SGHRS, CDR2 YFSETQ. The junction had 5 bases not matched to a gene; V was cut back by 4 bases and J by 7 bases. CDR3 region: CASSPQGSQPQHF. The CDR3 bases are TGCGCCAGCAGCCCACAGGGGAGCCAGCCCCAGCATTTT. Together with reference TRBV5-1 and TRBJ1-5, the CDR3 gives the full variable domain: KAGVTQTPRYLIKTRGQQVTLSCSPISGHRSVSWYQQTPGQGLQFLFEYFSETQRNKGNFPGRFSGRQFSNSRSEMNVSTLELGDSALYLCASSPQGSQPQHFGDGTRLSIL.

With regard to this clonotype: The CDR3 does not close with the conserved phenylalanine or tryptophan, likely indicating a read error. The chain links TRBV5-1 to TRBJ1-2; no clear D gene. The CDR3 covers 16 residues. Trimming removed 7 bases at V and 4 bases at J, with 23 bases between. Germline assignment: CDR1 SGHRS and CDR2 YFSETQ. CDR3 bases: TGCGCCAGCGCGTTGGGATTGGCCACTAGGTCCTATGGCTACACCCTC. Amino acid sequence: CASALGLATRSYGYTL.

This chain connects TRBV2 to TRBJ2-2; D may be TRBD2 (5 bases). Germline values: CDR1 SNHLY, CDR2 FYNNEI. With 9 bases removed from V and 0 bases from J, the gap between germline ends came to 11 bases. CDR3 size: 14 residues. CDR3 in DNA: TGTGCCAGTACGTGGGGAGCGAACACCGGGGAGCTGTTTTTT. Translated: CASTWGANTGELFF.